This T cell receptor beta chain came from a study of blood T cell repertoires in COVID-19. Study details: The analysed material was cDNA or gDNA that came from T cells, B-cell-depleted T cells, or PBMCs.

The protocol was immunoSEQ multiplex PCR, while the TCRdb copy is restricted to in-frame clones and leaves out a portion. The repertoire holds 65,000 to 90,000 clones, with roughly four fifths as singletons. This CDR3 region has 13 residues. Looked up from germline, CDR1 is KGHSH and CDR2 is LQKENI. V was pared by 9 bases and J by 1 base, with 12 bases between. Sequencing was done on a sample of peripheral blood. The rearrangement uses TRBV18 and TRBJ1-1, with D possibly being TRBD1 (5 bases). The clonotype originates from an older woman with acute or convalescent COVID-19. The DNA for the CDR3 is TGTGCCAGTAACCACGGGGGGAACACTGAAGCTTTCTTT. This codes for CASNHGGNTEAFF.